The 20 T cell receptor beta chains in this list originate from one sample, sequenced in a study of shared clonotypes between healthy human individuals. Naive CD8 cells comprised CD45RO-negative, CCR7-positively selected cells, excluding terminally differentiated effector memory CD45RA+ cells. Using immunoSEQ multiplex PCR, the repertoire was profiled, and TCRdb retains in-frame clones only, with some absent. The profile shows roughly 2.1 million clones, approximately 94% of them singletons. The specimen sequenced was naive CD8+ T cells from PBMCs. These receptors were obtained from a man aged 18 to 35 in good health. Some clones in this sample may be carry-over from other donors' samples.

The chain employs TRBV7-6 and TRBJ2-3; D remains unclear. This CDR3 is 12 amino acids long. Trimming stripped 5 bases from V and 6 bases from J, with 9 bases between. The germline CDR1 and CDR2 sequences are SGHVS and FNYEAQ. The CDR3 DNA follows: TGTGCCAGCAGCCACCGGGCGGATACGCAGTATTTT. It codes for CASSHRADTQYF.

For this clone: The sample has other DNA sequences that encode this CDR3 too. The chain recombines TRBV7-9 with TRBJ2-7; possibly TRBD1 or TRBD2 for D (5 bases each). The V and J ends lost 0 bases and 7 bases respectively, with 16 bases between them. Germline V gene lookup returns CDR1 SEHNR and CDR2 FQNEAQ (reference sequence). The CDR3 extends over 15 amino acids. The CDR3 DNA sequence: TGTGCCAGCAGCTTAGCGAGGGGTGGCTTAGGGGAGCAGTACTTC. Translated: CASSLARGGLGEQYF.

The V gene is TRBV5-6, the J gene TRBJ1-1; a possible D gene is TRBD1 (5 bases). Between the trimmed V and J ends, which lost 0 bases and 4 bases, there was a span of 16 bases. Germline CDR1 reads SGHDT; CDR2 reads YYEEEE. The CDR3 extends over 16 amino acids. The CDR3 loop is CASSLGAGPYGTEAFF. CDR3 nucleotide sequence: TGTGCCAGCAGCTTGGGCGCGGGGCCGTACGGCACTGAAGCTTTCTTT.

The rearrangement uses TRBV27 and TRBJ2-1; 10 nucleotides agree with TRBD1. CDR1 MNHEY and CDR2 SMNVEV come from the germline V gene (reference sequence). With V trimmed by 6 bases and J by 6 bases, 8 bases remained unmatched. The CDR3 is 15 amino acids. In nucleotides, the CDR3 is TGTGCCAGCAGACCGTCGGGGACAGGGGTCAATGAGCAGTTCTTC. It yields the protein CASRPSGTGVNEQFF.

The gene calls are TRBV10-3 and TRBJ2-7; D perhaps matches TRBD1 (6 bases). V lost 6 bases to trimming and J lost 2 bases, with 17 bases between them. CDR1 is ENHRY and CDR2 is SYGVKD in the germline V gene. The CDR3 length is 15 residues. The CDR3 here is CAIRAGTPKTYEQYF. The CDR3 DNA follows: TGTGCCATCAGAGCCGGGACACCAAAAACCTACGAGCAGTACTTC.

Comment on this clone: The same CDR3 can be traced to other DNA sequences in this sample. The V gene is TRBV2, the J gene TRBJ1-1; unclear D gene. V lost 1 base and J 2 bases, leaving 2 bases between the germline ends. Germline V gene data show CDR1 as SNHLY and CDR2 as FYNNEI. The CDR3 sequence is 12 residues long. As DNA, the CDR3 is TGTGCCAGCAGTGAAGTTAACACTGAAGCTTTCTTT. This sequence encodes CASSEVNTEAFF. The whole variable domain, remainder taken from reference TRBV2 and TRBJ1-1, is EPEVTQTPSHQVTQMGQEVILRCVPISNHLYFYWYRQILGQKVEFLVSFYNNEISEKSEIFDDQFSVERPDGSNFTLKIRSTKLEDSAMYFCASSEVNTEAFFGQGTRLTVV.

This clone was recorded once. For the CDR3, the DNA is TGTGCCATCAGTGATTTAGAGACCCAGTACTTC. This codes for CAISDLETQYF. This chain joins TRBV10-3 and TRBJ2-5; D is unclear. This CDR3 is 11 amino acids long. V was shortened by 3 bases and J by 4 bases, with 3 bases between the two germline ends. CDR1 ENHRY and CDR2 SYGVKD come from the germline V gene.

The chain joins TRBV19 to TRBJ1-2; tentative D call: TRBD1 (6 bases). V gave up 3 bases and J gave up 4 bases, with 15 bases separating them. Germline loops: CDR1 LNHDA, CDR2 SQIVND (reference sequence). This CDR3 is 15 amino acids long. The chain's CDR3 is CASSIWGASGYGYTF. CDR3 nucleotide sequence: TGTGCCAGTAGTATTTGGGGGGCGTCCGGCTATGGCTACACCTTC. Based on the CDR3 plus reference TRBV19 and TRBJ1-2, the full variable domain is DGGITQSPKYLFRKEGQNVTLSCEQNLNHDAMYWYRQDPGQGLRLIYYSQIVNDFQKGDIAEGYSVSREKKESFPLTVTSAQKNPTAFYLCASSIWGASGYGYTFGSGTRLTVV.

The chain combines TRBV11-2 with TRBJ2-3, with a possible D match to TRBD2 (5 bases). Germline V CDR1 and CDR2: SGHAT, FQNNGV. CDR3 length: 16 amino acids. Deletions cut 1 base from V and 0 bases from J, with 11 bases between. The CDR3 spells CASSLGVWTSTDTQYF. The CDR3 nucleotides read TGTGCCAGCAGCTTAGGGGTCTGGACTAGCACAGATACGCAGTATTTT.

This clone is a singleton in its sample. The J gene is TRBJ1-2, the V gene TRBV14, with D uncertain. This CDR3 is built from 15 residues. In germline, CDR1 is SGHDN, CDR2 FVKESK. The germline V and J ends were trimmed by 1 base and 8 bases, with 17 bases remaining between them. In nucleotides, the CDR3 is TGTGCCAGCAGCCAAGTTACCGGTGACATGAGAGGCTACACCTTC. Amino acids: CASSQVTGDMRGYTF. The full variable domain, rest sourced from reference TRBV14 and TRBJ1-2, is EAGVTQFPSHSVIEKGQTVTLRCDPISGHDNLYWYRRVMGKEIKFLLHFVKESKQDESGMPNNRFLAERTGGTYSTLKVQPAELEDSGVYFCASSQVTGDMRGYTFGSGTRLTVV.

The genes are TRBV5-4 and TRBJ2-3; D not certain. Germline V CDR1 and CDR2: SGHNT, YYREEE (reference sequence). Between the trimmed V and J ends, which lost 0 bases and 6 bases, there was a span of 11 bases. There are 14 residues in the CDR3. The CDR3 sequence: CASSLAGLLDTQYF. DNA of the CDR3: TGTGCCAGCAGCTTGGCGGGTCTGTTGGATACGCAGTATTTT. The whole variable domain, remainder taken from reference TRBV5-4 and TRBJ2-3, is ETGVTQSPTHLIKTRGQQVTLRCSSQSGHNTVSWYQQALGQGPQFIFQYYREEENGRGNFPPRFSGLQFPNYSSELNVNALELDDSALYLCASSLAGLLDTQYFGPGTRLTVL.

The V call is TRBV7-9, the J call TRBJ2-7; 7 nucleotides match TRBD1. CDR3 length: 14 amino acids. The V segment lost 5 bases and the J segment 3 bases; nucleotides outside the gene matches: 7. Germline CDR1 and CDR2: SEHNR and FQNEAQ (reference sequence). The DNA of the CDR3 is TGTGCCAGCAGCCAAGTCGGGACAGTCTACGAGCAGTACTTC. As protein: CASSQVGTVYEQYF.

CDR3 DNA: TGCAGTGGCCGGGGTTGGGGTGGCGAGCAGTTCTTC. This gives the protein CSGRGWGGEQFF. This chain connects TRBV29-1 to TRBJ2-1; TRBD2 is a possible D gene (5 bases). This CDR3 is built from 12 residues. The germline V gene encodes CDR1 SQVTM and CDR2 ANQGSEA.

The chain is built from TRBV4-1 and TRBJ2-7, with D possibly TRBD2 on 6 matching bases. Per germline, CDR1 MGHRA and CDR2 YSYEKL. Trimming left V 3 bases short and J 1 base short, with 16 bases between. This CDR3 is 16 amino acids long. The CDR3 DNA follows: TGCGCCAGCAGCCACACCCCGGGGGAGGCGTCCTACGAGCAGTACTTC. Translating gives CASSHTPGEASYEQYF.

V usage is TRBV4-1 and J usage is TRBJ2-1; D is unresolved. V was shortened by 0 bases and J by 9 bases, with 15 bases between the two germline ends. This CDR3 is built from 15 residues. Germline V gene data show CDR1 as MGHRA and CDR2 as YSYEKL. CDR3 in amino acids: CASSQDSVHPFEQFF. The CDR3 DNA reads as TGCGCCAGCAGCCAAGATTCGGTACACCCTTTTGAGCAGTTCTTC.

In regard to this clone: Other DNA sequences in the same sample also yield this CDR3. This chain links TRBV7-2 with TRBJ2-3, with 7 bases that match TRBD2. Germline CDR1 reads SGHTA; CDR2 reads FQGNSA. The CDR3 loop spans 16 amino acids. With V trimmed by 1 base and J by 0 bases, 4 bases remained unmatched. As DNA, the CDR3 is TGTGCCAGCAGCTTAGTGGGTAGCGGGAGCACAGATACGCAGTATTTT. It is translated as CASSLVGSGSTDTQYF. The variable domain in full, with the rest retrieved from reference TRBV7-2 and TRBJ2-3, is GAGVSQSPSNKVTEKGKDVELRCDPISGHTALYWYRQSLGQGLEFLIYFQGNSAPDKSGLPSDRFSAERTGGSVSTLTIQRTQQEDSAVYLCASSLVGSGSTDTQYFGPGTRLTVL.

The CDR3 region has the DNA TGTGCCAGCAGTGAATATTGGGAGACAAATCCTAGCACAGATACGCAGTATTTT. Translation: CASSEYWETNPSTDTQYF. The chain recombines TRBV25-1 with TRBJ2-3; D may be TRBD2 (5 bases). Germline assignment: CDR1 MGHDK and CDR2 SYGVNS. V lost 0 bases and J lost 0, with 16 bases in between. The CDR3 has 18 amino acids.

This clone is a singleton in its sample. The V call is TRBV5-4, the J call TRBJ1-2, with 9 bases that match TRBD1. Per the germline V gene, CDR1 is SGHNT and CDR2 is YYREEE (reference sequence). The CDR3 spans 15 residues. Trimming removed 2 bases from V and 4 bases from J; junction bases left unmatched: 6. CDR3 nucleotide sequence: TGTGCCAGCAGCTTAGGACAGGGGTGGGCCTATGGCTACACCTTC. Translation: CASSLGQGWAYGYTF.

The chain is built from TRBV4-2 and TRBJ2-1; possibly TRBD2 for D (6 bases). V was pared by 8 bases and J by 5 bases, with 13 bases between. Germline CDR1 reads LGHNA; CDR2 reads YNFKEQ. CDR3 length: 13 amino acids. This CDR3 reads CASRGALNNEQFF. The CDR3 DNA reads TGTGCCAGCCGCGGGGCGCTGAACAATGAGCAGTTCTTC.

The chain combines TRBV5-4 with TRBJ2-7; 8 nucleotides agree with TRBD1. Germline V gene lookup returns CDR1 SGHNT and CDR2 YYREEE (reference sequence). The CDR3 covers 15 residues. The J segment lost 0 bases and the V segment lost 3 bases, leaving 5 bases of the junction unmatched. Here the CDR3 reads CASSWTGTNSYEQYF. The CDR3 DNA is TGTGCCAGCAGCTGGACAGGGACCAACTCCTACGAGCAGTACTTC.